This TCR beta chain was retrieved from a study of PD-L1 blockade in urothelial cancer. Germline V gives CDR1 SGHDT, CDR2 YYEEEE. The CDR3 runs to 16 residues. Trimming took off 0 bases at V and 1 base at J, with 12 bases between the two ends. Sequencing was performed with immunoSEQ multiplex PCR; in TCRdb, only in-frame clones are kept and a portion is missing. The repertoire holds 85,000 to 100,000 clones, around 86% seen once, with 2% to 2.5% in the top ten. Time point defined: pretreatment peripheral blood. Patients' urothelial carcinoma was locally advanced or metastatic. This receptor was taken from a man aged 55 to 69 with urothelial cancer. The specimen comprised PBMCs, sampled around atezolizumab (anti-PD-L1) treatment. The chain has TRBV5-6 and TRBJ2-3; maybe TRBD2 (5 bases). CDR3 amino acids: CASSLAPGSGTDTQYF. The CDR3 DNA sequence: TGTGCCAGCAGCTTGGCCCCTGGTAGCGGCACAGATACGCAGTATTTT.